This is a list of T cell receptor beta chains from one sample in a study of T cells after yellow fever vaccination. A single record per CDR3 protein comes from TCRdb applying MiXCR to the 5' RACE reads. The sample includes about 550,000 distinct CDR3 sequences, 15% to 20% of them seen just once. Specimen: PBMCs, collected 15 days after the yellow fever booster vaccination. The receptors were gathered from a man aged 25 to 45 who received the YFV17D yellow fever vaccine. The CDR3 runs from the conserved cysteine through the conserved F or W. The order of the fields is CDR3 protein, CDR3 DNA, D gene, V gene, clone size, CDR3 length, J gene. A D gene is named only where the DNA matches it firmly. Some rows mark clone size as missing; the rest say once, few, many or name a class of expanded clone.

CDR3: CSARTSGTANTGELFF
DNA: TGCAGTGCGCGGACTAGCGGGACCGCGAACACCGGGGAGCTGTTTTTT
D: TRBD2
V: TRBV20-1
size: few
length: 16
J: TRBJ2-2

CDR3: CASSTGSRREQFF
DNA: TGTGCCAGCAGCACCGGGTCCCGCCGGGAGCAGTTCTTC
D: NA
V: TRBV7-2
size: few
length: 13
J: TRBJ2-1

CDR3: CSARDFTGVGYEQYF
DNA: TGCAGTGCTAGAGATTTCACGGGAGTGGGCTACGAGCAGTACTTC
D: NA
V: TRBV20-1
size: few
length: 15
J: TRBJ2-7

CDR3: CSAQGGSGNTDTQYF
DNA: TGCAGTGCTCAAGGGGGTAGCGGAAACACAGATACGCAGTATTTT
D: NA
V: TRBV20-1
size: few
length: 15
J: TRBJ2-3

CDR3: CASSFLRGRGKNIQYF
DNA: TGTGCCAGCAGTTTTTTGAGGGGGCGCGGCAAAAACATTCAGTACTTC
D: TRBD1
V: TRBV27
size: few
length: 16
J: TRBJ2-4

CDR3: CASSFSSGYEQYF
DNA: TGTGCCAGCAGTTTCAGTTCAGGCTACGAGCAGTACTTC
D: NA
V: TRBV12-3/TRBV12-4
size: few
length: 13
J: TRBJ2-7

CDR3: CASSPPDYEQYF
DNA: TGTGCCAGCAGTCCCCCCGACTACGAGCAGTACTTC
D: NA
V: TRBV7-2
size: few
length: 12
J: TRBJ2-7

CDR3: CATSRDRAGRKYF
DNA: TGTGCCACCAGCAGAGATCGGGCAGGGAGAAAGTATTTT
D: NA
V: TRBV15
size: few
length: 13
J: TRBJ2-3

CDR3: CACRVAGGILYNEQFF
DNA: TGTGCCTGCAGAGTAGCGGGAGGCATACTTTACAATGAGCAGTTCTTC
D: TRBD2
V: TRBV28
size: NA
length: 16
J: TRBJ2-1

CDR3: CASSPNSGSGANVLTF
DNA: TGTGCCAGCAGCCCAAACTCCGGTTCTGGGGCCAACGTCCTGACTTTC
D: NA
V: TRBV9
size: NA
length: 16
J: TRBJ2-6

CDR3: CSAMSDLALNTIYF
DNA: TGCAGTGCTATGAGTGACCTGGCTCTAAACACCATATATTTT
D: NA
V: TRBV20-1
size: NA
length: 14
J: TRBJ1-3

CDR3: CSARVRADTQYF
DNA: TGCAGTGCTAGAGTCCGCGCCGATACGCAGTATTTT
D: NA
V: TRBV20-1
size: NA
length: 12
J: TRBJ2-3

CDR3: CAISETQLAYGELFF
DNA: TGTGCCATCAGTGAGACCCAACTAGCGTACGGGGAGCTGTTTTTT
D: TRBD2
V: TRBV10-3
size: NA
length: 15
J: TRBJ2-2

CDR3: CASSPGQGEDTQYF
DNA: TGTGCCAGCAGCCCCGGACAGGGCGAAGATACGCAGTATTTT
D: TRBD1
V: TRBV7-9
size: NA
length: 14
J: TRBJ2-3

CDR3: CASSGNSREFTDTQYF
DNA: TGTGCCAGCAGTGGTAATAGCCGGGAATTCACAGATACGCAGTATTTT
D: NA
V: TRBV2
size: NA
length: 16
J: TRBJ2-3

CDR3: CASSTPGQGWNEQFF
DNA: TGCGCCAGCAGTACACCGGGACAGGGGTGGAATGAGCAGTTCTTC
D: TRBD1
V: TRBV5-1
size: few
length: 15
J: TRBJ2-1

CDR3: CASSFLNSPLHF
DNA: TGTGCCAGCAGCTTTTTGAATTCACCCCTCCACTTT
D: NA
V: TRBV7-2
size: few
length: 12
J: TRBJ1-6

CDR3: CSVYGPFGETQYF
DNA: TGCAGCGTATATGGACCTTTCGGTGAGACCCAGTACTTC
D: NA
V: TRBV29-1
size: few
length: 13
J: TRBJ2-5

CDR3: CATSDPNLRGGETQYF
DNA: TGTGCCACCAGTGATCCCAACCTCAGGGGAGGGGAGACCCAGTACTTC
D: NA
V: TRBV24-1
size: few
length: 16
J: TRBJ2-5

CDR3: CSARIDKFNEQFF
DNA: TGCAGTGCTAGGATAGATAAATTCAATGAGCAGTTCTTC
D: NA
V: TRBV20-1
size: once
length: 13
J: TRBJ2-1

CDR3: CSAGSGRESTDTQYF
DNA: TGCAGTGCTGGTAGCGGGAGGGAAAGCACAGATACGCAGTATTTT
D: TRBD2
V: TRBV20-1
size: few
length: 15
J: TRBJ2-3

CDR3: CSVQGLAGTTDTQYF
DNA: TGCAGCGTACAAGGACTAGCGGGAACCACAGATACGCAGTATTTT
D: TRBD2
V: TRBV29-1
size: few
length: 15
J: TRBJ2-3

CDR3: CASAKPGTSVNEQFF
DNA: TGTGCCAGCGCCAAGCCCGGGACTAGCGTCAATGAGCAGTTCTTC
D: TRBD2
V: TRBV9
size: NA
length: 15
J: TRBJ2-1

CDR3: CASSLARAGFPGELFF
DNA: TGTGCCAGCAGCTTAGCCCGAGCGGGATTCCCCGGGGAGCTGTTTTTT
D: TRBD2
V: TRBV7-2
size: NA
length: 16
J: TRBJ2-2

CDR3: CASSPSGYYNEQFF
DNA: TGTGCCAGCAGTCCGAGCGGATACTACAATGAGCAGTTCTTC
D: NA
V: TRBV12-3/TRBV12-4
size: NA
length: 14
J: TRBJ2-1

CDR3: CASSSRGRREYF
DNA: TGTGCCAGCAGTTCCCGGGGGCGGAGGGAGTACTTC
D: NA
V: TRBV27
size: few
length: 12
J: TRBJ2-7

CDR3: CASSSDGGPVEQYF
DNA: TGTGCCAGCAGCTCAGACGGGGGGCCGGTCGAGCAGTACTTC
D: NA
V: TRBV7-2
size: few
length: 14
J: TRBJ2-7

CDR3: CAISDLTGGGETQYF
DNA: TGTGCCATCAGTGACCTGACGGGAGGAGGGGAGACCCAGTACTTC
D: TRBD2
V: TRBV10-3
size: NA
length: 15
J: TRBJ2-5

CDR3: CAIPAGPISGANVLTF
DNA: TGTGCCATCCCAGCGGGACCCATCTCTGGGGCCAACGTCCTGACTTTC
D: TRBD2
V: TRBV10-3
size: many
length: 16
J: TRBJ2-6

CDR3: CASSPVRGLDYGYTF
DNA: TGTGCCAGCTCACCAGTGAGGGGATTGGACTATGGCTACACCTTC
D: NA
V: TRBV18
size: NA
length: 15
J: TRBJ1-2

CDR3: CASSLERGSSYEQYF
DNA: TGTGCCAGCAGCTTGGAGCGGGGGAGCTCCTACGAGCAGTACTTC
D: TRBD2
V: TRBV7-7
size: NA
length: 15
J: TRBJ2-7